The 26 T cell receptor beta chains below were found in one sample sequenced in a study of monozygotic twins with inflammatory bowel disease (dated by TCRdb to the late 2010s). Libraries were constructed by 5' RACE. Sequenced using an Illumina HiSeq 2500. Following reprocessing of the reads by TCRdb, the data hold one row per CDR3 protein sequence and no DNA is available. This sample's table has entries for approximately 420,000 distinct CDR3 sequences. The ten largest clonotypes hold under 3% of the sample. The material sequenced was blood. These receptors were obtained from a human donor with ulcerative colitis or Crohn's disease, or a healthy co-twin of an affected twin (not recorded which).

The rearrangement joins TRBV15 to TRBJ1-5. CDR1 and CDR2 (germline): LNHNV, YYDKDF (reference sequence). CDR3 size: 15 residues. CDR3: CATSLGGGARQPQHF.

This CDR3 reads CASSFTDNEQFF. The rearrangement joins TRBV7-9 to TRBJ2-1. The CDR3 has 12 residues. Per the germline V gene, CDR1 is SEHNR and CDR2 is FQNEAQ (reference sequence).

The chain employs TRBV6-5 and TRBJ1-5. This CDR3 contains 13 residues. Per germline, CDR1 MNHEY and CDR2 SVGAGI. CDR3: CASSQTMNQPQHF.

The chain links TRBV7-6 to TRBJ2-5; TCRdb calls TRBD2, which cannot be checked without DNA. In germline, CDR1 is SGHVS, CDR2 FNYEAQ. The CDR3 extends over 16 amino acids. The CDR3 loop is CASSPYGGELGETQYF.

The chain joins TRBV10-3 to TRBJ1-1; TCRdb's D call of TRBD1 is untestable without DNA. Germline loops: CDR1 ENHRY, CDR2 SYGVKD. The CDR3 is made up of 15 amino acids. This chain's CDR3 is CAIRGGAGENTEAFF.

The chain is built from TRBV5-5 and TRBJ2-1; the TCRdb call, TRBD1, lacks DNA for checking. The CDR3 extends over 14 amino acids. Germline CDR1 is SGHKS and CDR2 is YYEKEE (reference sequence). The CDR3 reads CASSSGQSVDEQFF.

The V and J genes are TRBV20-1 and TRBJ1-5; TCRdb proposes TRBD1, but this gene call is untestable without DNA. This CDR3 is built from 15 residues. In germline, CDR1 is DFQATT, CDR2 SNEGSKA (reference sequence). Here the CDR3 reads CSALRGDLGNQPQHF.

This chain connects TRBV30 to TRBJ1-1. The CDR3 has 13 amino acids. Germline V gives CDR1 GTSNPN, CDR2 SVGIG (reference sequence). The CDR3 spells CAFTHWMNTEAFF.

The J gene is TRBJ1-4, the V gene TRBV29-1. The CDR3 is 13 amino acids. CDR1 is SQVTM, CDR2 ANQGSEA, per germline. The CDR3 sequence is CSYLWGEGEKLFF.

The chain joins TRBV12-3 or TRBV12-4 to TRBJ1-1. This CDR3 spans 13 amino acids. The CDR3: CASSFRVKTEAFF.

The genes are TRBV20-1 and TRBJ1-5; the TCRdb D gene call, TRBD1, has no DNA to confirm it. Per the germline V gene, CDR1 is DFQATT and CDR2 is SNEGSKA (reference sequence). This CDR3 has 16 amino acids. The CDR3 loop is CSARGPGGGLGQPQHF.

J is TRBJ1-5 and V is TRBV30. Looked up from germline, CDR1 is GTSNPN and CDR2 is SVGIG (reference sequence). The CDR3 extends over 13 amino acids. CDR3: CAWSVQDNKPQHF.

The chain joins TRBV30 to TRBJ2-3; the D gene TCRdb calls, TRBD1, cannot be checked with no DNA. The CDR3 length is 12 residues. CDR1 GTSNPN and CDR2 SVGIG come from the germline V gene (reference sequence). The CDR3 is CAWSRGADTQYF.

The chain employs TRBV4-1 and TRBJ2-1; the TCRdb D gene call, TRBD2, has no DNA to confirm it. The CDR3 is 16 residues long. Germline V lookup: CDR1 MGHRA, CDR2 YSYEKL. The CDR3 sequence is CASSQDPGGSYNEQFF.

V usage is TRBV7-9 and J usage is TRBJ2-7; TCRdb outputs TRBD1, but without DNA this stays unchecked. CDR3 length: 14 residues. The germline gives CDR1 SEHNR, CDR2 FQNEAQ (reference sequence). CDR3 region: CASSLVAGLSEQYF. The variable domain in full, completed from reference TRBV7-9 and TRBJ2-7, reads DTGVSQNPRHKITKRGQNVTFRCDPISEHNRLYWYRQTLGQGPEFLTYFQNEAQLEKSRLLSDRFSAERPKGSFSTLEIQRTEQGDSAMYLCASSLVAGLSEQYFGPGTRLTVT.

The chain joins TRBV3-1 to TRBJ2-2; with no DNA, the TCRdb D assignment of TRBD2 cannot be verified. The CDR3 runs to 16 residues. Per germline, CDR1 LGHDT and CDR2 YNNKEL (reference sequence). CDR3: CASSQGVAGVAGELFF. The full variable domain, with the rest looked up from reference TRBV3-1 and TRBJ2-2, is DTAVSQTPKYLVTQMGNDKSIKCEQNLGHDTMYWYKQDSKKFLKIMFSYNNKELIINETVPNRFSPKSPDKAHLNLHINSLELGDSAVYFCASSQGVAGVAGELFFGEGSRLTVL.

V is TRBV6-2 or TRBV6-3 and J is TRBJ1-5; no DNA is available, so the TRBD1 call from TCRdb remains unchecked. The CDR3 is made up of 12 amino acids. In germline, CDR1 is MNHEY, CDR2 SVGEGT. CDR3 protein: CASKRDQQPQHF.

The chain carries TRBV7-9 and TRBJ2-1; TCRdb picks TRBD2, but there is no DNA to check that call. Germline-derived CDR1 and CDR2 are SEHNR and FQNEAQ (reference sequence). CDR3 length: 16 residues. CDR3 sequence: CASSPRLAGVHNEQFF.

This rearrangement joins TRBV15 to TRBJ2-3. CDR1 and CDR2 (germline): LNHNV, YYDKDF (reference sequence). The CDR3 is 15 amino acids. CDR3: CATVSSPTSTDTQYF. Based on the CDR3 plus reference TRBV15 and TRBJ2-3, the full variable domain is DAMVIQNPRYQVTQFGKPVTLSCSQTLNHNVMYWYQQKSSQAPKLLFHYYDKDFNNEADTPDNFQSRRPNTSFCFLDIRSPGLGDTAMYLCATVSSPTSTDTQYFGPGTRLTVL.

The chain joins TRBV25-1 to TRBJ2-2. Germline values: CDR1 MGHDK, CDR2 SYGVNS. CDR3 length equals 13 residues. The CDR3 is CASSSHTAGELFF.

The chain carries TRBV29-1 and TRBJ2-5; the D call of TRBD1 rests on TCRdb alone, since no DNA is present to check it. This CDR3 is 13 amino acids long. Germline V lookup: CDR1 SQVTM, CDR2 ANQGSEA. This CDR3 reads CSVVKGLGETQYF. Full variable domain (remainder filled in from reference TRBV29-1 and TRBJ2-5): SAVISQKPSRDICQRGTSLTIQCQVDSQVTMMFWYRQQPGQSLTLIATANQGSEATYESGFVIDKFPISRPNLTFSTLTVSNMSPEDSSIYLCSVVKGLGETQYFGPGTRLLVL.

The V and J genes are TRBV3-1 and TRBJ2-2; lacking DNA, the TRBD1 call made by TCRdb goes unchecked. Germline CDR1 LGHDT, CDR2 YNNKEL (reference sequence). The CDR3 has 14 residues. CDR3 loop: CASSQDIGQGGLFF.

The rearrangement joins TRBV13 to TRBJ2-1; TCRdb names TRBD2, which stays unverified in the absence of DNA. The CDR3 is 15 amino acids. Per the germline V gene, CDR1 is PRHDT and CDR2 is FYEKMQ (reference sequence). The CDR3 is CASSLAGVLRNEQFF.

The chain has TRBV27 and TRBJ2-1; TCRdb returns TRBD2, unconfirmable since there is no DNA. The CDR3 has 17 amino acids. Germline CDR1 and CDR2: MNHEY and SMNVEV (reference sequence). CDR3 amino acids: CASSWTSGRYPYNEQFF.

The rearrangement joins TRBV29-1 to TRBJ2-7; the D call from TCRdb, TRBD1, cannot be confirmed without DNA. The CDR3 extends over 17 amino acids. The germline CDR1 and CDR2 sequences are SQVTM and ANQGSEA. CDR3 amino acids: CSVRRQGVLLTSYEQYF.

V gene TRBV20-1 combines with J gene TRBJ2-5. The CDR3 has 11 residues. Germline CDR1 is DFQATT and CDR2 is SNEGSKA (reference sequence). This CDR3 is CSASSGETQYF.